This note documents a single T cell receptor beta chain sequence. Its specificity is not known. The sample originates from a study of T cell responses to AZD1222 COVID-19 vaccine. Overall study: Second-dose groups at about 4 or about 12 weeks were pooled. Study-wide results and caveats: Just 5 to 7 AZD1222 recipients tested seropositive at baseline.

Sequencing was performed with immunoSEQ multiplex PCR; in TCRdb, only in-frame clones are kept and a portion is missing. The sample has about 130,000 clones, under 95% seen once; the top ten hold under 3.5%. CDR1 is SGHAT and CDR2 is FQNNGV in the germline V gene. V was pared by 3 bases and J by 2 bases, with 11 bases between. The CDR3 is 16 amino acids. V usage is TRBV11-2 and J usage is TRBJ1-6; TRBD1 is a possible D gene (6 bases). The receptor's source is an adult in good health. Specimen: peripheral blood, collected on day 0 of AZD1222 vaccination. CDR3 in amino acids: CASSFGGRPYNSPLHF. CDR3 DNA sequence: TGTGCCAGCAGCTTTGGGGGGCGCCCCTATAATTCACCCCTCCACTTT.